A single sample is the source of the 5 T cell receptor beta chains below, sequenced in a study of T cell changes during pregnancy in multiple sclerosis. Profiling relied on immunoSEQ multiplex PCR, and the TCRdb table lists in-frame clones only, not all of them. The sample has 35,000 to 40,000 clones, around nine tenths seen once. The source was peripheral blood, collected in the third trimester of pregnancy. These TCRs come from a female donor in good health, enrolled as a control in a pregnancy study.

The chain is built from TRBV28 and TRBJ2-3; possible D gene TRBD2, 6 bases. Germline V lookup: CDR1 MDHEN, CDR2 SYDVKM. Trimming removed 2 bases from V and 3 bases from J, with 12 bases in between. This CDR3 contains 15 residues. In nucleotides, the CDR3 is TGTGCCAGCAGTTTAGGTGGTAGCGGTACAGATACGCAGTATTTT. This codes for CASSLGGSGTDTQYF.

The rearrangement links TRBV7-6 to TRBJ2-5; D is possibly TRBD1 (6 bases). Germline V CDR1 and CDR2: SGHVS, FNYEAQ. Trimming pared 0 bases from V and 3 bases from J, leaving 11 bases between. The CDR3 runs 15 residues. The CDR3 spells CASSLATGTKETQYF. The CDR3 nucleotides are TGTGCCAGCAGCTTAGCCACGGGGACAAAAGAGACCCAGTACTTC.

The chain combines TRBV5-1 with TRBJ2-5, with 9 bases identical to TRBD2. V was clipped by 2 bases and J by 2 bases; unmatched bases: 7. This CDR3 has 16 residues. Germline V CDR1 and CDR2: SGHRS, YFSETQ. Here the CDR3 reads CASSFPLAGPQETQYF. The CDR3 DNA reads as TGCGCCAGCAGCTTTCCGCTAGCGGGGCCTCAAGAGACCCAGTACTTC.

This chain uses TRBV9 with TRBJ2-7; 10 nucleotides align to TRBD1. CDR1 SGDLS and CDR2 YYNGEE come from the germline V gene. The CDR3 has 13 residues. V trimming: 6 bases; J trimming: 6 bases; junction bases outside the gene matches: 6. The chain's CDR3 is CASNRDRGSEQYF. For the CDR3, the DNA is TGTGCCAGCAACAGGGACAGGGGATCCGAGCAGTACTTC.

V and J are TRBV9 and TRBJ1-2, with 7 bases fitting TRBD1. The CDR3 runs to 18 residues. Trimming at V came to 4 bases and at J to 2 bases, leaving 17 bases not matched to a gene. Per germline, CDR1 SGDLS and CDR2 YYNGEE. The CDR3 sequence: CASSQHADRVRENYGYTF. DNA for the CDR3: TGTGCCAGCAGCCAACACGCCGACAGGGTAAGGGAGAACTATGGCTACACCTTC.